The source of this TCR beta chain is a study of blood T cell repertoires in COVID-19. Germline-derived CDR1 and CDR2 are SGHNT and YYREEE (reference sequence). Deletions cut 4 bases from V and 4 bases from J, with 20 bases between. This CDR3 spans 16 amino acids. The repertoire was sequenced with immunoSEQ multiplex PCR; TCRdb's copy has only in-frame clones and lacks some. The sample has about 320,000 clones, roughly 85% seen once; the top ten hold about 2%. The V gene is TRBV5-4, the J gene TRBJ2-5; maybe TRBD2 (6 bases). This receptor was taken from a woman aged 30 to 39 who had been exposed to COVID-19. Input material: PBMCs or T cells enriched from blood (not recorded which). The CDR3 loop is CASSAMEGGLRETQYF. Here the CDR3 DNA reads TGTGCCAGCAGCGCCATGGAGGGTGGTTTGCGAGAGACCCAGTACTTC.